This TCR beta chain was captured by sequencing in a study of blood T cells in healthy people across ages. A second 7 to 11 cycle PCR used barcoded and J-beta primers. TCRdb re-derived calls from the 5' RACE reads in MiXCR, one entry per CDR3 protein. The sample carries more than 900,000 distinct CDR3 sequences, roughly 28% recorded once. There are 13 residues in the CDR3. Germline V gene sequence: CDR1 MDHEN, CDR2 SYDVKM. Between the trimmed V and J ends, which lost 3 bases and 7 bases, there was a span of 12 bases. This clonotype has just a few counts. In terms of origin and age, donors were healthy Caucasian individuals from Russia aged 6 to 90. These data were likewise used in another study, on T cells of mothers and their children. That paper notes: When the second PCR was run, its M1S primer added sample barcodes and 2-4 random nucleotides. Unrelated mother-child pairs always had slightly, but never significantly, lower normalized overlap than related pairs.

The source material was blood. J is TRBJ2-5 and V is TRBV28; D may match TRBD1 or TRBD2 (5 bases each). The TCR comes from a woman aged 35 to 49 in good health. The CDR3 DNA sequence: TGTGCCAGCAGTTTGTCGGGGCCAGGGACCCAGTACTTC. It translates to CASSLSGPGTQYF. Variable domain in full (rest from reference TRBV28 and TRBJ2-5): DVKVTQSSRYLVKRTGEKVFLECVQDMDHENMFWYRQDPGLGLRLIYFSYDVKMKEKGDIPEGYSVSREKKERFSLILESASTNQTSMYLCASSLSGPGTQYFGPGTRLLVL.